The clone carrying this T cell receptor (beta chain) showed up many times. What it binds is unknown. The data originate from a study of T cells in Graves' hyperthyroidism and ophthalmopathy. Study details: The initial diagnosis was the point when peripheral blood was collected, ahead of any treatment. Study-level results: Onset of ophthalmopathy came a median 6.5 months after the model predicted it.

Amplification of TCR beta CDR3 regions used RNA as the template. The primer set for the first-round RT-PCR of the TCR CDR3 was HTBI. One entry per CDR3 protein, called by TCRdb with MiXCR from the multiplex PCR reads. The table has approximately 300,000 distinct CDR3 sequences, 16% seen once. Uncontrolled infection, other autoimmune disease, pregnancy or lactation led to exclusion. The material sequenced was blood. The receptor's source is a man aged 30 to 39 with Graves' hyperthyroidism.

In DNA, the CDR3 is TGTGCCTGGGGACCCGGGGGAACCTATAATTCACCCCTCCACTTT. Translating gives CAWGPGGTYNSPLHF. The chain combines TRBV30 with TRBJ1-6, with a tentative D call TRBD1 (5 bases). The CDR3 is 15 amino acids. The germline V and J ends were trimmed by 5 bases and 2 bases, with 13 bases remaining between them. Germline CDR1 GTSNPN, CDR2 SVGIG (reference sequence).